These T cell receptor beta chains were read from a single sample in a study of shared clonotypes between healthy human individuals. Using immunoSEQ multiplex PCR, the repertoire was profiled, and TCRdb retains in-frame clones only, with some absent. The sample yields about 1.5 million clones, 96% seen once. Sequencing was done on a sample of naive CD4+ T cells sorted from blood. These receptors were obtained from a man aged 25-45 years in good health. Each CDR3 is given with its conserved first and last residue. The D gene is left open where the match is weak. Not all rows give a size; the values are once, few, many and, for expanded clones, a class.

abundance,len,d_gene,j_gene,v_gene,CDR3aa,CDR3nt
-,13,TRBD1,TRBJ2-7,TRBV5-1,CASSPDRVYEQYF,TGCGCCAGCAGCCCGGACAGGGTGTACGAGCAGTACTTC
-,17,TRBD2,TRBJ2-2,TRBV5-5,CASRRLAGGSNTGELFF,TGTGCCAGCAGAAGACTAGCGGGAGGTTCGAACACCGGGGAGCTGTTTTTT
-,14,-,TRBJ1-2,TRBV5-4,CASSPPTALYGYTF,TGTGCCAGCAGCCCCCCGACGGCACTCTATGGCTACACCTTC
-,14,TRBD1,TRBJ1-2,TRBV18,CASSPAGTVYGYTF,TGTGCCAGCTCACCTGCCGGGACAGTTTATGGCTACACCTTC
-,14,-,TRBJ2-2,TRBV5-1,CASSLEANTGELFF,TGCGCCAGCAGCTTAGAAGCCAACACCGGGGAGCTGTTTTTT
-,19,TRBD1,TRBJ1-5,TRBV6-1,CASSEVGQGFGIDNQPQHF,TGTGCCAGCAGTGAAGTGGGACAGGGGTTTGGAATCGACAATCAGCCCCAGCATTTT
-,16,-,TRBJ1-5,TRBV30,CAWSVLGPLGTQPQHF,TGTGCCTGGAGTGTACTCGGTCCATTAGGCACTCAGCCCCAGCATTTT
-,14,TRBD1,TRBJ2-1,TRBV28,CASSSQGARNEQFF,TGTGCCAGCAGTTCCCAGGGGGCGAGGAATGAGCAGTTCTTC
few,14,-,TRBJ1-5,TRBV13,CASSKTTENQPQHF,TGTGCCAGCAGCAAAACGACAGAGAATCAGCCCCAGCATTTT
-,14,-,TRBJ2-2,TRBV5-1,CASSPVEATGELFF,TGCGCCAGCAGCCCCGTTGAGGCGACCGGGGAGCTGTTTTTT
-,16,-,TRBJ1-2,TRBV6-5,CASSYGTGQTNYGYTF,TGTGCCAGCAGTTACGGAACAGGGCAGACTAACTATGGCTACACCTTC
-,13,-,TRBJ2-7,TRBV7-9,CASSFEAASEQYF,TGTGCCAGCAGCTTCGAGGCGGCTAGCGAGCAGTACTTC
-,17,TRBD2,TRBJ2-1,TRBV10-3,CAISESTGGGLYNEQFF,TGTGCCATCAGTGAGTCCACGGGCGGGGGTCTCTACAATGAGCAGTTCTTC
-,18,TRBD2,TRBJ2-7,TRBV27,CASRRLARLAGVSYEQYF,TGTGCCAGCAGAAGACTAGCCCGACTAGCGGGAGTCTCCTACGAGCAGTACTTC
-,14,TRBD1,TRBJ2-2,TRBV9,CASSPGGGTGELFF,TGTGCCAGCAGCCCAGGGGGCGGGACCGGGGAGCTGTTTTTT
-,14,-,TRBJ1-2,TRBV28,CASSSGLGGRGYTF,TGTGCCAGCAGTTCTGGTTTAGGGGGGAGAGGCTACACCTTC
-,14,-,TRBJ1-5,TRBV6-6,CASSNGGGNQPQHF,TGTGCCAGCAGTAACGGGGGCGGCAATCAGCCCCAGCATTTT
-,14,-,TRBJ2-3,TRBV6-1,CASRYRVATDTQYF,TGTGCCAGCAGGTACAGGGTGGCGACAGATACGCAGTATTTT
-,16,TRBD2,TRBJ2-1,TRBV6-5,CASSYSGLAGYNEQFF,TGTGCCAGCAGTTACTCGGGACTAGCGGGCTACAATGAGCAGTTCTTC
once,12,-,TRBJ1-2,TRBV28,CASSLPGEAYTF,TGTGCCAGCAGTTTACCCGGGGAAGCCTACACCTTC
-,17,TRBD2,TRBJ2-2,TRBV18,CASSPGTSGNDTGELFF,TGTGCCAGCTCACCAGGGACTAGCGGGAATGACACCGGGGAGCTGTTTTTT
-,14,TRBD1,TRBJ1-2,TRBV19,CATTDRGVSDGYTF,TGTGCCACCACGGACAGGGGAGTCTCGGATGGCTACACCTTC
-,16,TRBD2,TRBJ2-1,TRBV27,CASSSTLAGGYNEQFF,TGTGCCAGCAGTTCCACTCTAGCGGGAGGTTACAATGAGCAGTTCTTC
-,13,TRBD1,TRBJ2-7,TRBV30,CAWSAHRGDEQYF,TGTGCCTGGAGTGCCCACAGGGGCGACGAGCAGTACTTC
once,12,-,TRBJ1-1,TRBV7-9,CASSLQGSEAFF,TGTGCCAGCAGCTTGCAGGGGAGTGAAGCTTTCTTT
-,16,-,TRBJ2-1,TRBV4-3,CASSQGSLRVYNEQFF,TGCGCCAGCAGCCAAGGGTCCCTAAGGGTTTACAATGAGCAGTTCTTC
-,15,TRBD2,TRBJ2-1,TRBV7-9,CASSDGTSVYNEQFF,TGTGCCAGCAGCGACGGGACTAGCGTCTACAATGAGCAGTTCTTC
-,17,-,TRBJ2-2,TRBV9,CASSVGVSGVGPGELFF,TGTGCCAGCAGCGTAGGTGTCTCGGGGGTCGGACCCGGGGAGCTGTTTTTT
-,13,-,TRBJ1-3,TRBV6-5,CASSAGSGNTIYF,TGTGCCAGCAGTGCAGGGTCCGGAAACACCATATATTTT
-,12,-,TRBJ2-7,TRBV18,CASSRGAHEQYF,TGTGCCAGCTCACGAGGGGCCCACGAGCAGTACTTC
-,14,-,TRBJ1-1,TRBV7-6,CASSWGGLNTEAFF,TGTGCCAGCAGCTGGGGGGGGCTGAACACTGAAGCTTTCTTT
-,18,-,TRBJ1-1,TRBV19,CASSIRGVSRGMNTEAFF,TGTGCCAGTAGTATAAGGGGGGTATCGAGGGGCATGAACACTGAAGCTTTCTTT
once,15,-,TRBJ1-2,TRBV6-5,CASSYSRSFNYGYTF,TGTGCCAGCAGTTACTCGCGTTCCTTTAACTATGGCTACACCTTC
-,16,-,TRBJ2-6,TRBV13,CAKSTGALSGANVLTF,TGTGCCAAATCGACGGGGGCCCTCTCTGGGGCCAACGTCCTGACTTTC
-,17,TRBD2,TRBJ2-2,TRBV7-9,CASSARFMREGPGELFF,TGTGCCAGCAGCGCAAGATTTATGCGGGAGGGTCCCGGGGAGCTGTTTTTT
-,15,-,TRBJ1-1,TRBV5-4,CASREPGRPNTEAFF,TGTGCCAGCAGGGAACCGGGACGGCCGAACACTGAAGCTTTCTTT
-,11,-,TRBJ2-7,TRBV5-6,CASSQWDEQYF,TGTGCCAGCAGCCAATGGGACGAGCAGTACTTC
-,16,-,TRBJ2-1,TRBV7-8,CASSLAGGRSYNEQFF,TGTGCCAGCAGCTTAGCCGGGGGCCGCTCCTACAATGAGCAGTTCTTC
-,12,-,TRBJ2-3,TRBV10-3,CAISPGPDTQYF,TGTGCCATCAGCCCCGGCCCAGATACGCAGTATTTT
-,17,-,TRBJ2-7,TRBV4-3,CASSQDSIRGWRYEQYF,TGCGCCAGCAGCCAAGACAGTATCCGGGGGTGGAGGTACGAGCAGTACTTC
-,15,-,TRBJ1-5,TRBV10-3,CAISESNRDNQPQHF,TGTGCCATCAGTGAGTCGAACAGGGACAATCAGCCCCAGCATTTT
-,12,-,TRBJ2-1,TRBV28,CASSSVYNEQFF,TGTGCCAGCAGTTCGGTGTACAATGAGCAGTTCTTC
-,16,-,TRBJ2-1,TRBV6-5,CASSYSRVSGDNEQFF,TGTGCCAGCAGTTACTCAAGGGTTAGCGGTGACAATGAGCAGTTCTTC
-,14,-,TRBJ2-1,TRBV6-6,CASSIIGAGDEQFF,TGTGCCAGCAGTATCATTGGGGCTGGGGATGAGCAGTTCTTC
-,13,-,TRBJ2-1,TRBV5-1,CASSLAPGAEQFF,TGCGCCAGCAGCTTGGCCCCGGGTGCTGAGCAGTTCTTC
-,15,TRBD2,TRBJ2-7,TRBV5-1,CASSLGIAGVYEQYF,TGCGCCAGCAGCTTGGGAATAGCGGGAGTCTACGAGCAGTACTTC
-,14,-,TRBJ2-5,TRBV12-5,CASAPDGLQETQYF,TGTGCTAGTGCCCCAGATGGGCTGCAAGAGACCCAGTACTTC
-,14,-,TRBJ1-1,TRBV7-8,CASSWTARNTEAFF,TGTGCCAGCAGTTGGACAGCCCGGAACACTGAAGCTTTCTTT
-,14,-,TRBJ1-1,TRBV19,CASSIVLGNTEAFF,TGTGCCAGTAGTATCGTTCTGGGGAACACTGAAGCTTTCTTT
-,15,-,TRBJ2-7,TRBV18,CASSPGGRGGDEQYF,TGTGCCAGCTCACCCGGAGGCAGGGGAGGAGACGAGCAGTACTTC
-,16,TRBD2,TRBJ2-7,TRBV15,CATSRVRGRGSYEQYF,TGTGCCACCAGCAGAGTTCGCGGGAGAGGCTCCTACGAGCAGTACTTC
-,15,TRBD2,TRBJ2-7,TRBV10-3,CAITDIAGGQSEQYF,TGTGCCATCACCGATATAGCGGGAGGGCAAAGTGAGCAGTACTTC
-,15,-,TRBJ1-2,TRBV10-3,CAISESKSVNYGYTF,TGTGCCATCAGTGAGTCGAAGTCGGTTAACTATGGCTACACCTTC
once,16,TRBD1,TRBJ2-2,TRBV5-8,CASSPVGQGNAGELFF,TGTGCCAGCAGCCCGGTGGGACAGGGGAATGCCGGGGAGCTGTTTTTT
-,14,-,TRBJ1-5,TRBV6-6,CASSSGREPQPQHF,TGTGCCAGCAGTTCGGGGCGGGAGCCTCAGCCCCAGCATTTT
once,15,TRBD1,TRBJ2-7,TRBV7-9,CASEGIADRAHEQYF,TGTGCCAGCGAAGGGATTGCGGACAGGGCCCACGAGCAGTACTTC
-,15,-,TRBJ2-2,TRBV19,CASSGGRTNTGELFF,TGTGCCAGTAGTGGGGGGCGTACGAACACCGGGGAGCTGTTTTTT
-,15,TRBD1,TRBJ1-1,TRBV5-5,CASSLTDRRWAEAFF,TGTGCCAGCAGCCTGACGGACAGGCGGTGGGCTGAAGCTTTCTTT
-,13,-,TRBJ1-2,TRBV7-2,CASSLGLGPGYTF,TGTGCCAGCAGCTTAGGACTGGGCCCTGGCTACACCTTC
-,15,-,TRBJ2-3,TRBV10-3,CAISDRGPRTDTQYF,TGTGCCATCAGTGACCGCGGACCACGCACAGATACGCAGTATTTT